Below, 14 T cell receptor beta chains from the same sample are listed, as sequenced in a study of cytomegalovirus exposure and HLA in healthy donors. It was with 60 Vbeta and 13 Jbeta primers that the PCR ran. Repertoires were generated with immunoSEQ multiplex PCR, while TCRdb's copy carries only in-frame clones and drops some. The data hold 150,000 to 200,000 clones, with 80% to 85% observed a single time. Sequenced: PBMCs. Every receptor here comes from a girl aged 2-15 years in good health and CMV-seropositive.

This rearrangement joins TRBV30 to TRBJ2-2; TRBD2 is a possible D gene (6 bases). CDR1 is GTSNPN, CDR2 SVGIG, per germline (reference sequence). This CDR3 has 14 residues. The V gene lost 2 bases and the J gene lost 5 bases, with 12 bases spanning the gap. The CDR3 sequence is CAWSSTSLTGELFF. For the CDR3, the DNA is TGTGCCTGGAGTTCCACTAGCTTAACCGGGGAGCTGTTTTTT.

The rearrangement joins TRBV7-9 to TRBJ1-3, with TRBD1 matching over 8 bases. There are 16 residues in the CDR3. Germline V gene lookup returns CDR1 SEHNR and CDR2 FQNEAQ (reference sequence). V shed 5 bases and J 3 bases; nucleotides not matched to a gene: 9. The CDR3 nucleotides read TGTGCCAGCAGCCCACGACAGGGGTCGGGTGGAAACACCATATATTTT. This codes for CASSPRQGSGGNTIYF.

This clone was recorded once. V gene TRBV19 combines with J gene TRBJ1-5, with 10 nucleotides matching TRBD1. Germline CDR1 reads LNHDA; CDR2 reads SQIVND (reference sequence). The junction had 1 base not matched to a gene; V was cut back by 3 bases and J by 14 bases. This CDR3 has 11 residues. The CDR3 DNA is TGTGCCAGTAGTATCGGGACAGGGGAGCATTTT. It codes for CASSIGTGEHF.

The CDR3 spells CASSTRVEGLEVGANVLTF. CDR3 DNA sequence: TGTGCCAGCAGTACCAGGGTGGAGGGCCTAGAAGTTGGGGCCAACGTCCTGACTTTC. This chain connects TRBV27 to TRBJ2-6; the D gene is possibly TRBD2 (6 bases). Trimming cost V 5 bases and J 3 bases, with 23 bases left between them. Germline V CDR1 and CDR2: MNHEY, SMNVEV (reference sequence). CDR3 length: 19 amino acids.

The gene calls are TRBV19 and TRBJ1-2; 7 bases map to TRBD1. The V segment lost 7 bases and the J segment 5 bases; nucleotides outside the gene matches: 7. From germline, CDR1 is LNHDA and CDR2 SQIVND (reference sequence). This CDR3 region has 13 residues. CDR3 DNA sequence: TGTGCCAGTATTCAAAGGGGGCAATATGGCTACACCTTC. Translating gives CASIQRGQYGYTF.

Note on this clone: This sequence may be a read error, since a much larger clone differs from it by one base. CDR3 coding DNA: TGTGCCAGCAGCCCCGGGACATACCAAGAGACCCAGTACTTC. Protein sequence: CASSPGTYQETQYF. This chain links TRBV7-3 with TRBJ2-5, with D perhaps TRBD1 (6 bases). Germline assignment: CDR1 SGHTA and CDR2 FQGTGA. With 5 bases removed from V and 0 bases from J, the gap between germline ends came to 10 bases. The CDR3 has 14 amino acids.

The CDR3 DNA reads as TGTGCCAGCAGTAGTGCTCGGGGAAAGTCCTACAATGAGCAGTTCTTC. It encodes CASSSARGKSYNEQFF. The chain links TRBV25-1 to TRBJ2-1; D possibly corresponds to TRBD2 (5 bases). V was shortened by 5 bases and J by 1 base, with 15 bases between the two germline ends. Germline V CDR1 and CDR2: MGHDK, SYGVNS. The CDR3 length is 16 residues.

The chain combines TRBV6-5 with TRBJ2-2; D is unresolved. Trimming removed 8 bases from V and 3 bases from J, with 10 bases in between. The germline CDR1 and CDR2 sequences are MNHEY and SVGAGI. The CDR3 covers 13 residues. Here the CDR3 reads CASLPYDTGELFF. The CDR3 bases are TGTGCCAGCCTTCCCTATGACACCGGGGAGCTGTTTTTT.

The chain employs TRBV7-3 and TRBJ1-2, with D possibly matching TRBD1 (6 bases). CDR3 size: 13 residues. Per germline, CDR1 SGHTA and CDR2 FQGTGA. Trimming cost V 5 bases and J 4 bases, with 11 bases left between them. This CDR3 reads CASSPGTSYGYTF. The CDR3, as DNA: TGTGCCAGCAGCCCCGGGACAAGCTATGGCTACACCTTC.

The gene calls are TRBV28 and TRBJ2-5; 8 bases map to TRBD1. The germline V gene has CDR1 MDHEN and CDR2 SYDVKM. V was pared by 6 bases and J by 3 bases, with 9 bases of the junction left unmatched. The CDR3 is 15 amino acids. CDR3: CASREGQVLKETQYF. The DNA of the CDR3 is TGTGCCAGCAGGGAGGGACAGGTCCTCAAAGAGACCCAGTACTTC.

The chain links TRBV20-1 to TRBJ2-1; D ambiguous. Germline V gene lookup returns CDR1 DFQATT and CDR2 SNEGSKA (reference sequence). There are 11 residues in the CDR3. Trimming left V 3 bases short and J 5 bases short, with 5 bases between. CDR3 nucleotides: TGCAGTGCTAGTAACAACAATGAGCAGTTCTTC. Its protein is CSASNNNEQFF.

V is TRBV30 and J is TRBJ1-5; 9 bases map to TRBD1. V dropped 2 bases and J dropped 2; count of bases not matched to a gene: 4. From germline, CDR1 is GTSNPN and CDR2 SVGIG (reference sequence). The CDR3 totals 15 residues. CDR3 in DNA: TGTGCCTGGAGTACAGGGGGCCTCGGCAATCAGCCCCAGCATTTT. Encoded protein: CAWSTGGLGNQPQHF.

The chain links TRBV5-1 to TRBJ1-2; 11 bases fit TRBD1. The CDR3 covers 14 residues. Germline V gene sequence: CDR1 SGHRS, CDR2 YFSETQ. Trimming cost V 4 bases and J 8 bases; bases outside gene matches: 7. CDR3 residues: CASSAGQGAGGYTF. The CDR3, as DNA: TGCGCCAGCAGCGCCGGACAGGGGGCGGGAGGCTACACCTTC.

V usage is TRBV9 and J usage is TRBJ2-3; 10 nucleotides match TRBD2. CDR1 and CDR2 from the germline V gene are SGDLS and YYNGEE. Germline trimming cut 0 bases from V and 5 bases from J; bases unmatched to any gene: 3. This CDR3 is built from 15 residues. The CDR3 DNA sequence: TGTGCCAGCAGCGTAGAAGCTAGCGGGAGAGATACGCAGTATTTT. Amino acid sequence: CASSVEASGRDTQYF.